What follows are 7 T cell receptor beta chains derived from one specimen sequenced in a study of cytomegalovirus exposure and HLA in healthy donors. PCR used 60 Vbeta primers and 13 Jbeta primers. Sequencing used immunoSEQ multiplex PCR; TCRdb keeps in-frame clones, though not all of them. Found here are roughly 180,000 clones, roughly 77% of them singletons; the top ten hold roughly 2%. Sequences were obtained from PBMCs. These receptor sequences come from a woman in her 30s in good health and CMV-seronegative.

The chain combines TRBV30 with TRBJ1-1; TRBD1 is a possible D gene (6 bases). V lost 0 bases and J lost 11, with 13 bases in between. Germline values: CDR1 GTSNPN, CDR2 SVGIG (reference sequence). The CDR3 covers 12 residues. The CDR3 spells CAWSVGDIGAFF. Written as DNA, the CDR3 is TGTGCCTGGAGTGTTGGGGACATCGGTGCTTTCTTT.

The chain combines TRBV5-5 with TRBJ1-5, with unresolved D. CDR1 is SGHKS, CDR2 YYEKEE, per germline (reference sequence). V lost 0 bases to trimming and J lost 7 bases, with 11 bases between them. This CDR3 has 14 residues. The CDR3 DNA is TGTGCCAGCAGCTTGGGGCGGGATTACCAGCCCCAGCATTTT. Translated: CASSLGRDYQPQHF. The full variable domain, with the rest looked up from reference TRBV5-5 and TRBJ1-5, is DAGVTQSPTHLIKTRGQQVTLRCSPISGHKSVSWYQQVLGQGPQFIFQYYEKEERGRGNFPDRFSARQFPNYSSELNVNALLLGDSALYLCASSLGRDYQPQHFGDGTRLSIL.

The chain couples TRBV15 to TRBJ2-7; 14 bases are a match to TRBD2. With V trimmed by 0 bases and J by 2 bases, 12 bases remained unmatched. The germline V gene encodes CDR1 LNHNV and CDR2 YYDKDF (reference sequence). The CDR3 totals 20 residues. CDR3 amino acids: CATSRDRTGTSGGKTYEQYF. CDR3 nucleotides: TGTGCCACCAGCAGAGATCGCACGGGGACTAGCGGGGGAAAAACCTACGAGCAGTACTTC.

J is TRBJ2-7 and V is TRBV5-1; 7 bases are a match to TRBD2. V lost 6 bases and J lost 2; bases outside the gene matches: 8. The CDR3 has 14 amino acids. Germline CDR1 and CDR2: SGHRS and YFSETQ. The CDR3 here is CASTSSGTAYEQYF. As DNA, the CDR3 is TGCGCCAGCACCTCGAGCGGGACCGCCTACGAGCAGTACTTC.

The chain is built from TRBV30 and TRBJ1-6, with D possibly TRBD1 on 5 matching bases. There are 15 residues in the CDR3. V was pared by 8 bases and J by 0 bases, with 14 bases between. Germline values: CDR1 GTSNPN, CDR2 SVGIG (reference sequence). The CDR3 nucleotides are TGTGCCCTGGCGGGGGGAAGCTCCTATAATTCACCCCTCCACTTT. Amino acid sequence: CALAGGSSYNSPLHF.

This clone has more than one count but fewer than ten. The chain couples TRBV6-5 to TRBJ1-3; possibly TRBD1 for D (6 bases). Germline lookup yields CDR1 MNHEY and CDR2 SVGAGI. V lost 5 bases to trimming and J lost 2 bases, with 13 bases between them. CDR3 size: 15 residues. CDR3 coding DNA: TGTGCCAGCAGTCGGACAGACTCCCCTGGAAACACCATATATTTT. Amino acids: CASSRTDSPGNTIYF.

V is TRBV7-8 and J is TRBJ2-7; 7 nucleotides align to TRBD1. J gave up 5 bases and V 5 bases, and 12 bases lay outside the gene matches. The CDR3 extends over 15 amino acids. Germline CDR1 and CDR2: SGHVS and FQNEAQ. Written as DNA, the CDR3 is TGTGCCAGCAGCGCCACCAGGGGGACCCTGAACGAGCAGTACTTC. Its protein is CASSATRGTLNEQYF.